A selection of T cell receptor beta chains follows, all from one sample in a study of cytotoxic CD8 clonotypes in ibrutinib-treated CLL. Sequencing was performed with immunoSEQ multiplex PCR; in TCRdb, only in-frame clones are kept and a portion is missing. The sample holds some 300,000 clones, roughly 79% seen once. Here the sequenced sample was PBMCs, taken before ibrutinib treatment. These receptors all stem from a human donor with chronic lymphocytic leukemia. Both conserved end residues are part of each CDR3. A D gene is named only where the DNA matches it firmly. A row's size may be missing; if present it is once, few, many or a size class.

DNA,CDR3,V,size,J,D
TGTGCCAGCAGCTTTTTAGACAGGGGGCCCCAGAACACTGAAGCTTTCTTT,CASSFLDRGPQNTEAFF,TRBV7-8,.,TRBJ1-1,TRBD1
TGTGCCAGCAGCACTTACAGGGGCGATGAGCAGTTCTTC,CASSTYRGDEQFF,TRBV7-3,.,TRBJ2-1,TRBD1
TGTGCCAGCAGCCCGATGGTTAGCTCCTACAATGAGCAGTTCTTC,CASSPMVSSYNEQFF,TRBV11-2,few,TRBJ2-1,.
TGTGCCAGCAGGACTAATAAGGATGGTCTGTACTTC,CASRTNKDGLYF,TRBV6-5,.,TRBJ2-4,.
TGTGCCAGCAGTTCCCCCGGGGCACAGAACACTGAAGCTTTCTTT,CASSSPGAQNTEAFF,TRBV28,.,TRBJ1-1,.
TGTGCCAGCAGCCTTACAGGGGACACTGAAGCTTTCTTT,CASSLTGDTEAFF,TRBV14,.,TRBJ1-1,TRBD1
TGTGCCAGCAGCTTTGAGGGGGTTAGGACTGAAGCTTTCTTT,CASSFEGVRTEAFF,TRBV7-9,.,TRBJ1-1,.
TGTGCCAGCAGCAAAGGACTAGCGGACACAGATACGCAGTATTTT,CASSKGLADTDTQYF,TRBV7-2,.,TRBJ2-3,TRBD2
TGTGCCAGCAGTCTTCAAGGGGGCATGACCAAAAACATTCAGTACTTC,CASSLQGGMTKNIQYF,TRBV27,.,TRBJ2-4,TRBD1
TGTGCCAGCAGCTTCCAGGGGCCCACTGAAGCTTTCTTT,CASSFQGPTEAFF,TRBV7-9,few,TRBJ1-1,.
TGTGCCAGCAAAGGGCAGGGGGCGCATCAGCCCCAGCATTTT,CASKGQGAHQPQHF,TRBV25-1,.,TRBJ1-5,TRBD1
TGCGCCAGCAGCCAATTCGGGCAGAAGCCCCAGCATTTT,CASSQFGQKPQHF,TRBV4-3,.,TRBJ1-5,.
TGCAGTGCTAGAGCACAGGAAGCTTTCTTT,CSARAQEAFF,TRBV20-1,few,TRBJ1-1,.
TGCGCCAGCAGCCAAGCCTCTAGCGACCGAGACAATGAGCAGTTCTTC,CASSQASSDRDNEQFF,TRBV4-1,once,TRBJ2-1,.
TGTGCCAGCAGCGCAACTTCCTCAGGGACTAGCGGGGACCGATTCTACGAGCAGTACTTC,CASSATSSGTSGDRFYEQYF,TRBV9,.,TRBJ2-7,TRBD2
TGTGCCAGCAGCCAGACATATACAGATACGCAGTATTTT,CASSQTYTDTQYF,TRBV14,once,TRBJ2-3,.
TGTGCCAGCTCACAGGGGACTAGCGCCTACAATGAGCAGTTCTTC,CASSQGTSAYNEQFF,TRBV18,.,TRBJ2-1,TRBD2
TGTGCCACCAGCAGGAGGGACGGAGCCTATGGCTACACCTTC,CATSRRDGAYGYTF,TRBV15,.,TRBJ1-2,.
TGCAGCGTTGCCCCAGGCCAGGGAAGAAACACCATATATTTT,CSVAPGQGRNTIYF,TRBV29-1,.,TRBJ1-3,.
TGCGCCAGCAGCCAGGGACAGCAAGAGACCCAGTACTTC,CASSQGQQETQYF,TRBV5-1,few,TRBJ2-5,TRBD1
TGCGCCAGCAGCAATGGACCAGGTCGAGGAGATACGCAGTATTTT,CASSNGPGRGDTQYF,TRBV5-1,.,TRBJ2-3,.
TGTGCCAGCAGCGTAGTCGGGAGAGAAACAGATACGCAGTATTTT,CASSVVGRETDTQYF,TRBV9,.,TRBJ2-3,.
TGTGCCAGCAGTTTTGATGGCCCCGGAACCGACACCGGGGAGCTGTTTTTT,CASSFDGPGTDTGELFF,TRBV27,.,TRBJ2-2,.
TGTGCCACCAGCAAAACAGGGTATGGCTACACCTTC,CATSKTGYGYTF,TRBV15,.,TRBJ1-2,.
TGTGCCAGCAGCTGGGACCACTCCTACGAGCAGTACTTC,CASSWDHSYEQYF,TRBV5-4,.,TRBJ2-7,.
TGTGCCTGGAGTAACAGGGGCCTCACTGAAGCTTTCTTT,CAWSNRGLTEAFF,TRBV30,.,TRBJ1-1,TRBD1
TGTGCCAGCACCTCCACCGTAGCTGGTAGGTGGGGAAGCGAGACCCAGTACTTC,CASTSTVAGRWGSETQYF,TRBV7-9,.,TRBJ2-5,.
TGTGCCTGGACTTCAAACTCCTACGAGCAGTACTTC,CAWTSNSYEQYF,TRBV30,.,TRBJ2-7,.
TGTGCCAGCAGCTTGCGTGCTAACTATGGCTACACCTTC,CASSLRANYGYTF,TRBV5-4,once,TRBJ1-2,.
TGTGCCAGCAGTGATTATAGATACAATGAGCAGTTCTTC,CASSDYRYNEQFF,TRBV6-1,.,TRBJ2-1,.
TGTGCCACCAAATCTTGGCGGGAAGCGACAGATACGCAGTATTTT,CATKSWREATDTQYF,TRBV27,.,TRBJ2-3,.
TGCAGCGTTGGTGGCCAGGGGCCCTACGAGCAGTACTTC,CSVGGQGPYEQYF,TRBV29-1,.,TRBJ2-7,.
TGTGCCAGCAGTTTATCGGGAGGGACCTACGAGCAGTACTTC,CASSLSGGTYEQYF,TRBV27,.,TRBJ2-7,TRBD2
TGTGCCAGCAGCGACAGCTACGGGGAAAAACTGTTTTTT,CASSDSYGEKLFF,TRBV27,.,TRBJ1-4,.
TGTGCCAGCAGTGAAGGCCCAGGGTTGAGCTCCTACAATGAGCAGTTCTTC,CASSEGPGLSSYNEQFF,TRBV25-1,.,TRBJ2-1,.
TGTGCCAGCAGCGCACTGGATGAAAAACTGTTTTTT,CASSALDEKLFF,TRBV7-9,.,TRBJ1-4,.
TGTGCCAGCAGCTCCTCAGACAGGGTGAAGGAAAAACTGTTTTTT,CASSSSDRVKEKLFF,TRBV11-2,.,TRBJ1-4,TRBD1
TGCGCCAGCAGCCACACGGGGGATCACTATGGCTACACCTTC,CASSHTGDHYGYTF,TRBV4-1,.,TRBJ1-2,.
TGTGCCAGCAGCTTAGGACTAGCGGGAACTGAGCAGTTCTTC,CASSLGLAGTEQFF,TRBV11-2,.,TRBJ2-1,TRBD2
TGTGCCAGCAGCCCAGACAGGGGTCGGACTGAAGCTTTCTTT,CASSPDRGRTEAFF,TRBV7-2,once,TRBJ1-1,TRBD1
TGCGCCAGCAGCACCGCTAGCGCACCCGGGGAGCTGTTTTTT,CASSTASAPGELFF,TRBV4-1,few,TRBJ2-2,.
TGTGCCAGCGGACTAGCGGGAGCGCATAATGAGCAGTTCTTC,CASGLAGAHNEQFF,TRBV6-5,.,TRBJ2-1,TRBD2
TGTGCTAGTGGTTCCCCGGGACAGAATGAGCAGTTCTTC,CASGSPGQNEQFF,TRBV12-5,.,TRBJ2-1,TRBD1
TGCGCCAGCAGCCAAGAAGGACTAGTCCCCGGGGAGCTGTTTTTT,CASSQEGLVPGELFF,TRBV4-3,.,TRBJ2-2,TRBD2
TGTGCCAGCTCAAGCTCGGACAGGACCGTCGGGGAGCTGTTTTTT,CASSSSDRTVGELFF,TRBV18,.,TRBJ2-2,TRBD1
TGCGCCAGCAGTGAGTCTATCTACGAGCAGTACTTC,CASSESIYEQYF,TRBV10-1,.,TRBJ2-7,.
TGCGCCAGCAGCCAAGGAGGAGAGCGCTATGGCTACACCTTC,CASSQGGERYGYTF,TRBV4-3,.,TRBJ1-2,.
TGTGCCAGCAGCCGGGACCGACCCTCCTACAATGAGCAGTTCTTC,CASSRDRPSYNEQFF,TRBV4-2,.,TRBJ2-1,.
TGTGCCAGCAGTGATTTCCTCCAGTACTTC,CASSDFLQYF,TRBV6-1,.,TRBJ2-5,.
TGTGCCTGGAGTGTATTTTCCCGTGATCAGCCCCAGCATTTT,CAWSVFSRDQPQHF,TRBV30,.,TRBJ1-5,.
TGTGCCAGCGAAGTCGGCTACGAGCAGTACTTC,CASEVGYEQYF,TRBV6-5,.,TRBJ2-7,.
TGTGCCAGCAGTTTATCGCCTAGCTCAGACTACGAGCAGTACTTC,CASSLSPSSDYEQYF,TRBV27,.,TRBJ2-7,.
TGTGCCAGCAGTCCGCTCTGGTCCATCTCTCACAATGAGCAGTTCTTC,CASSPLWSISHNEQFF,TRBV28,.,TRBJ2-1,.
TGCGCCAGCAGTCCGCGGACTAGCGGGAGCCACCAAGAGACCCAGTACTTC,CASSPRTSGSHQETQYF,TRBV4-1,.,TRBJ2-5,TRBD2
TGTGCCAGCTCACCGCGACAGGGGAACAATGAGCAGTTCTTC,CASSPRQGNNEQFF,TRBV18,.,TRBJ2-1,TRBD1